These T cell receptor beta chains were read from a single sample in a study of molecular identifiers for immune sequencing clone quantification. TCRdb independently ran MiXCR on the PCR reads; one entry per CDR3 protein. The sample shows about half a million distinct CDR3 sequences, about a quarter of them seen only once. The sequenced sample was naive CD8+ T cells from blood, with Jurkat cell RNA spiked in. These receptors originate from a human donor in good health. Some libraries in this study had Jurkat cell RNA spiked in. The CDR3 runs from the conserved cysteine through the conserved F or W. D genes are given only for firm matches. Clone size is stated in some rows and not others, as once, few, many or a class when expanded.

CDR3 DNA,CDR3 protein,CDR3 length,D gene,J gene,clone size,V gene
TGCAGCGTTGACTGGACAGGGGCCATCTATGGCTACACCTTC,CSVDWTGAIYGYTF,14,TRBD1,TRBJ1-2,few,TRBV29-1
TGTGCCAGCAGTTCCGGGACGGGCACTAGCACAGATACGCAGTATTTT,CASSSGTGTSTDTQYF,16,-,TRBJ2-3,many,TRBV7-9
TGTGCCAGCAGCTTCACGTCCCCTGTGGATGAGCAGTTCTTC,CASSFTSPVDEQFF,14,-,TRBJ2-1,-,TRBV7-9
TGCGCCAGCAGTGATAAGGCAGATTTGAACACTGAAGCTTTCTTT,CASSDKADLNTEAFF,15,-,TRBJ1-1,few,TRBV10-1
TGCGCCAGCAGCCCAGGGACTAGCGGGAGGGCCCCCTACAATGAGCAGTTCTTC,CASSPGTSGRAPYNEQFF,18,TRBD2,TRBJ2-1,few,TRBV5-1
TGCAGTGCTAGTCGGCAGTGGAATGAAAAACTGTTTTTT,CSASRQWNEKLFF,13,-,TRBJ1-4,few,TRBV20-1
TGTGCCAGCAGCCAAGGGATGGAGCAGTACTTC,CASSQGMEQYF,11,-,TRBJ2-7,many,TRBV14
TGTGCCAGCAGCGTAGGAACTAGCTATCAAGAGACCCAGTACTTC,CASSVGTSYQETQYF,15,-,TRBJ2-5,few,TRBV9
TGTGCCAGCAGCCCTTCACAAGAGACCCAGTACTTC,CASSPSQETQYF,12,-,TRBJ2-5,many,TRBV7-9
TGTGCCAGCAGCTCCATCTCCCAGGACAGGGTGGCCGGGGAGCTGTTTTTT,CASSSISQDRVAGELFF,17,TRBD1,TRBJ2-2,-,TRBV3-1
TGTGCCAGCAGCCTCCTCCGAACACAAGAAGCTTTCTTT,CASSLLRTQEAFF,13,-,TRBJ1-1,-,TRBV14
TGTGCCAGCAGCTCCTTCGGAAGCTCCTACGAGCAGTACTTC,CASSSFGSSYEQYF,14,-,TRBJ2-7,many,TRBV5-6
TGTGCCAGCAGCGTACGAGGGAACTCCTACAATGAGCAGTTCTTC,CASSVRGNSYNEQFF,15,-,TRBJ2-1,few,TRBV9
TGTGCCACCAGTGATTCCAGGGGCTCGAACACTGAAGCTTTCTTT,CATSDSRGSNTEAFF,15,-,TRBJ1-1,few,TRBV24-1
TGTGCCAGTAGTATAGTAAGGGGTGATAGCGTCCTGACTTTC,CASSIVRGDSVLTF,14,-,TRBJ2-6,few,TRBV19
TGCGCCAGCAGCCAAGAGACAAACTCCTACGAGCAGTACTTC,CASSQETNSYEQYF,14,-,TRBJ2-7,few,TRBV4-3
TGTGCCAGCAGTTCCCTCGCGGACCCTAAGGTAGGAAATGAGCAGTTCTTC,CASSSLADPKVGNEQFF,17,-,TRBJ2-1,-,TRBV6-6
TGTGCCAGCAGAATACGACAGGGAACCTTCGACGAGCAGTACTTC,CASRIRQGTFDEQYF,15,TRBD1,TRBJ2-7,many,TRBV28
TGTGCTAGCAGCTTAGAAGCTAACTACGAGCAGTACTTC,CASSLEANYEQYF,13,-,TRBJ2-7,-,TRBV7-7
TGTGCCAGTAGTGACCCGGACAGGGGGCTAGGTCAGCCCCAGCATTTT,CASSDPDRGLGQPQHF,16,TRBD1,TRBJ1-5,few,TRBV19
TGTGCCAGCAGCTATGGAACGGGGGCGTCCACAGATACGCAGTATTTT,CASSYGTGASTDTQYF,16,-,TRBJ2-3,many,TRBV5-6
TGTGCCAGCAGTTTCTCCGGGACACGCTACGAGCAGTACTTC,CASSFSGTRYEQYF,14,-,TRBJ2-7,many,TRBV6-5
TGTGCCATCAGTGAGTCGATAGGGCCGAACACTGAAGCTTTCTTT,CAISESIGPNTEAFF,15,-,TRBJ1-1,few,TRBV10-3
TGCAGCGTTGTTGTGGGGTACGAGCAGTACTTC,CSVVVGYEQYF,11,-,TRBJ2-7,many,TRBV29-1
TGCGCCAGCAGTGACAACAATTCCGGCTACACCTTC,CASSDNNSGYTF,12,-,TRBJ1-2,-,TRBV10-2
TGCAGTGCTAGAAGCAGGGAAAACTACGAGCAGTACTTC,CSARSRENYEQYF,13,-,TRBJ2-7,many,TRBV20-1
TGTGCCAGCAGCCTGACTTATACGCAGTATTTT,CASSLTYTQYF,11,-,TRBJ2-3,many,TRBV6-2/TRBV6-3
TGCAGCGTTGAAGACGACACGAACTCCTACGAGCAGTACTTC,CSVEDDTNSYEQYF,14,-,TRBJ2-7,few,TRBV29-1
TGCGCCAGCAGCCCCAGGACTAGCAACCCCTACGAGCAGTACTTC,CASSPRTSNPYEQYF,15,TRBD2,TRBJ2-7,few,TRBV4-1
TGTGCCAGCAGGAAGGGGGGCCTAAATCAGCCCCAGCATTTT,CASRKGGLNQPQHF,14,-,TRBJ1-5,many,TRBV12-3/TRBV12-4
TGTGCCAGCAGCCAAACCCGGGCCGGGGAAGCTTTCTTT,CASSQTRAGEAFF,13,-,TRBJ1-1,many,TRBV5-4
TGTGCCAGCCGCCTACGGGGGGGGACCTACGAGCAGTACTTC,CASRLRGGTYEQYF,14,TRBD2,TRBJ2-7,-,TRBV6-2/TRBV6-3
TGTGCCAGCGGCTATAGCTACGAGCAGTACTTC,CASGYSYEQYF,11,-,TRBJ2-7,-,TRBV5-8
TGTGCCACCCTTATAGTGTTAGGCACAGATACGCAGTATTTT,CATLIVLGTDTQYF,14,-,TRBJ2-3,once,TRBV12-3/TRBV12-4
TGTGCCAGCAGCTCAGGCGTAGGGGAGACTGAAGCTTTCTTT,CASSSGVGETEAFF,14,-,TRBJ1-1,-,TRBV7-9
TGTGCCAGCAGCCAGTTACTAGCGGGAGAGTACGAGCAGTACTTC,CASSQLLAGEYEQYF,15,TRBD2,TRBJ2-7,-,TRBV14
TGTGCCAGCAGTTTTAGGATGGTCGGGGAGCTGTTTTTT,CASSFRMVGELFF,13,-,TRBJ2-2,-,TRBV28
TGTGCCAGCAGCTTTTCTTTAACTGAAGCTTTCTTT,CASSFSLTEAFF,12,-,TRBJ1-1,many,TRBV7-9
TGTGCCAGCAGTTTAAACGGTCGGGCAGGGGACACCGGGGAGCTGTTTTTT,CASSLNGRAGDTGELFF,17,-,TRBJ2-2,few,TRBV12-3/TRBV12-4
TGTGCCAGCAGCGTAGGTGGAGGGGTGGGTCAGCCCCAGCATTTT,CASSVGGGVGQPQHF,15,-,TRBJ1-5,-,TRBV9
TGCAGTGCTACAGGGAGAGGGTTGTGGCAAGAGACCCAGTACTTC,CSATGRGLWQETQYF,15,-,TRBJ2-5,-,TRBV20-1
TGTGCCAGCAGCGGCGGCCAGGTTTCGCCGAGGAACACCGGGGAGCTGTTTTTT,CASSGGQVSPRNTGELFF,18,-,TRBJ2-2,many,TRBV9
TGTGCCAGCAGTCCCGATACAGGGGGCGAGACTGAAGCTTTCTTT,CASSPDTGGETEAFF,15,TRBD1,TRBJ1-1,many,TRBV12-3/TRBV12-4
TGTGCCAGCTCACCACTCGGGTCCCTATACGAGCAGTACTTC,CASSPLGSLYEQYF,14,-,TRBJ2-7,few,TRBV18
TGTGCCAGCAGCGAGGGCCCGGACAGGATCAATCAGCCCCAGCATTTT,CASSEGPDRINQPQHF,16,-,TRBJ1-5,many,TRBV21-1
TGTGCCAGCAGTTTTAGAGCGGGAGGGCCTTCGGAGCAGTTCTTC,CASSFRAGGPSEQFF,15,TRBD2,TRBJ2-1,-,TRBV28
TGTGCCACCAGTGATTTGGGGGGACAGGGACCACCACAGGATACGCAGTATTTT,CATSDLGGQGPPQDTQYF,18,TRBD1,TRBJ2-3,once,TRBV24-1
TGTGCCAGCAGCATGGGGCAGGGCAGTCAGCCCCAGCATTTT,CASSMGQGSQPQHF,14,-,TRBJ1-5,few,TRBV7-9
TGTGCCAGCAGTCCGGGGGCACTGTACTTCGGAGCTTTCTTT,CASSPGALYFGAFF,14,-,TRBJ1-1,few,TRBV2
TGTGCCAGAAGTTTATCGGCCAAAAACATTCAGTACTTC,CARSLSAKNIQYF,13,-,TRBJ2-4,-,TRBV27
TGTGCCAGCAGCGCGGGGTACGGACTAGCGGTCACAGATACGCAGTATTTT,CASSAGYGLAVTDTQYF,17,TRBD2,TRBJ2-3,-,TRBV7-3
TGTGCCAGCAGCTTGGGGGACCATCTCACAGATACGCAGTATTTT,CASSLGDHLTDTQYF,15,-,TRBJ2-3,many,TRBV5-5
TGTGCCAGCAGTGAATCCTCAGGGCGAAACGAGCAGTACTTC,CASSESSGRNEQYF,14,-,TRBJ2-7,many,TRBV25-1
TGTGCCAGCAGCCTGCCCGGGACCTACGAGCAGTACTTC,CASSLPGTYEQYF,13,-,TRBJ2-7,few,TRBV7-9
TGTGCCAGCACCACGGCGGAGGCCGGGGAGCTGTTTTTT,CASTTAEAGELFF,13,-,TRBJ2-2,few,TRBV25-1
TGTGCCAGCAGCCAAGTGGGCGGACTCAATGAAAAACTGTATTTT,CASSQVGGLNEKLYF,15,-,TRBJ1-4,once,TRBV3-1
TGTGCCCTACTCACCGGGGAGCTGTTTTTT,CALLTGELFF,10,-,TRBJ2-2,-,TRBV30
TGTGCCAGCAGCCCGGGCGCATCCTACGAGCAGTACTTC,CASSPGASYEQYF,13,-,TRBJ2-7,many,TRBV7-9
TGCGCCAGCAGCCAAGTGAGGAGGGAGTTCGCTGGCTACACCTTC,CASSQVRREFAGYTF,15,-,TRBJ1-2,-,TRBV4-1
TGTGCCAGCAGTTACGGGGGAGTCACGGGTGCGCAGTACTTC,CASSYGGVTGAQYF,14,-,TRBJ2-7,-,TRBV6-2/TRBV6-3